These 21 T cell receptor beta chains share one sample of origin, sequenced in a study of patients and donors after allogeneic stem cell transplantation. TCRdb re-derived calls from the RT-PCR reads in MiXCR, one entry per CDR3 protein. The sample gives roughly 190,000 distinct CDR3 sequences, roughly two fifths of which show up once; 30% to 35% is in the top ten. The sequenced sample consisted of blood, either unsorted or a sorted T cell fraction (not recorded which). The origin of the receptors is a human donor who was either an allogeneic HSCT recipient or a stem cell or donor lymphocyte infusion donor (not recorded which). It is not recorded whose cells these are; they may come from a transplant donor.

The V and J genes are TRBV29-1 and TRBJ2-7, with 9 bases that match TRBD1. The CDR3 runs 13 residues. CDR1 is SQVTM, CDR2 ANQGSEA, per germline. The trim removed 7 bases at V and 3 bases at J, leaving 7 bases unmatched. CDR3 region: CSATGTGFYEQYF. DNA for the CDR3: TGCAGCGCCACCGGGACAGGGTTCTACGAGCAGTACTTC.

The table lists this clonotype with a few counts. The chain recombines TRBV28 with TRBJ1-2, with D perhaps matching TRBD1 (6 bases). This CDR3 has 14 amino acids. V dropped 5 bases and J dropped 3 bases, with 13 bases sitting between them. CDR1 is MDHEN and CDR2 is SYDVKM in the germline V gene. The CDR3: CASSLQGLDYGYTF. The CDR3 DNA follows: TGTGCCAGCAGTCTACAGGGTCTGGACTATGGCTACACCTTC.

This clonotype was detected only a few times. The chain is built from TRBV12-3 or TRBV12-4 and TRBJ1-2, with no clear D. Trimming left V 2 bases short and J 8 bases short, with 3 bases between. There are 10 residues in the CDR3. CDR3 nucleotides: TGTGCCAGCAGTTTATGGGGCTACACCTTC. As protein: CASSLWGYTF.

CDR3 region: CATSVTGGGDTQYF. Here the CDR3 DNA reads TGTGCCACCAGTGTCACAGGGGGAGGAGATACGCAGTATTTT. The rearrangement joins TRBV24-1 to TRBJ2-3; 8 nucleotides agree with TRBD1. There are 14 residues in the CDR3. Trimming cost V 5 bases and J 5 bases; bases outside gene matches: 5. CDR1 is KGHDR, CDR2 SFDVKD, per germline.

This clonotype was detected a few times. The J gene is TRBJ1-1, the V gene TRBV29-1; D is unclear. Germline lookup yields CDR1 SQVTM and CDR2 ANQGSEA. CDR3 length equals 13 residues. Trimming left V 4 bases short and J 2 bases short, with 11 bases between. CDR3 residues: CSVAIGGNTEAFF. DNA for the CDR3: TGCAGCGTTGCCATAGGTGGAAACACTGAAGCTTTCTTT.

The table lists this clonotype with a count of one. CDR3 in DNA: TGTGCCAGCAGTCCACTGGACGGGTCCGGTGAGACCCAGTACTTC. It is translated as CASSPLDGSGETQYF. The chain couples TRBV9 to TRBJ2-5; D remains ambiguous. The CDR3 sequence is 15 residues long. Trimming left V 5 bases short and J 5 bases short, with 19 bases between. CDR1 and CDR2 (germline): SGDLS, YYNGEE.

This clonotype was found once. The rearrangement joins TRBV27 to TRBJ2-5; D gene uncertain. CDR1 MNHEY and CDR2 SMNVEV come from the germline V gene (reference sequence). CDR3 size: 14 residues. V was trimmed by 2 bases and J by 6 bases, leaving 13 bases between them. For the CDR3, the DNA is TGTGCCAGCAGTTTAGAGAGTGACTTTAAGACCCAGTACTTC. Translation: CASSLESDFKTQYF.

This clonotype was detected ten times or more. V gene TRBV12-3 or TRBV12-4 combines with J gene TRBJ1-2, with D possibly matching TRBD1 (5 bases). This CDR3 is built from 13 residues. Trimming pared 3 bases from V and 2 bases from J, leaving 7 bases between. The CDR3 reads CASSFPGNYGYTF. Here the CDR3 DNA reads TGTGCCAGCAGTTTTCCAGGGAACTATGGCTACACCTTC.

This clonotype was picked up many times. The chain carries TRBV29-1 and TRBJ1-1, with 10 bases fitting TRBD1. Trimming cost V 3 bases and J 4 bases; bases outside gene matches: 5. The CDR3 is 14 residues long. Germline CDR1 SQVTM, CDR2 ANQGSEA. This chain's CDR3 is CSVDIGTGVTEAFF. In DNA form, the CDR3 reads TGCAGCGTTGATATAGGGACAGGGGTCACTGAAGCTTTCTTT.

This clonotype has only a few counts. The chain links TRBV11-2 to TRBJ1-1, with D possibly being TRBD1 (6 bases). Germline lookup yields CDR1 SGHAT and CDR2 FQNNGV. Deletions cut 6 bases from V and 4 bases from J, with 12 bases between. The CDR3 loop spans 13 amino acids. The CDR3 spells CASSGLGGTEAFF. As DNA, the CDR3 is TGTGCCAGCAGTGGTTTAGGGGGCACTGAAGCTTTCTTT.

This chain connects TRBV6-2 or TRBV6-3 to TRBJ1-1; 8 bases match TRBD1. This CDR3 is 16 amino acids long. The J segment lost 0 bases and the V segment lost 5 bases, leaving 8 bases of the junction unmatched. Per the germline V gene, CDR1 is MNHEY and CDR2 is SVGEGT. CDR3: CASSKGTGAMNTEAFF. The CDR3 DNA follows: TGTGCCAGCAGTAAAGGGACAGGAGCAATGAACACTGAAGCTTTCTTT.

The chain carries TRBV7-2 and TRBJ1-2; D not resolved. CDR1 is SGHTA and CDR2 is FQGNSA in the germline V gene. The germline V and J ends were trimmed by 5 bases and 7 bases, with 11 bases remaining between them. The CDR3 is made up of 12 amino acids. As DNA, the CDR3 is TGTGCCAGCAGCCCGGGGAAGGGTGGCTACACCTTC. As protein: CASSPGKGGYTF.

The chain uses TRBV12-3 or TRBV12-4 and TRBJ2-3, with D unclear. The CDR3 loop spans 12 amino acids. Trimming took 4 bases from V and 2 from J, leaving 4 bases between them. CDR3 bases: TGTGCCAGCAGTTCCACCACAGATACGCAGTATTTT. As protein: CASSSTTDTQYF.

This clonotype was observed a single time. The chain couples TRBV20-1 to TRBJ2-1, with unresolved D. Trimming removed 3 bases at V and 5 bases at J, with 5 bases between. The CDR3 length is 11 residues. CDR1 is DFQATT, CDR2 SNEGSKA, per germline (reference sequence). The CDR3 coding sequence is TGCAGTGCTAGTCAGGACAATGAGCAGTTCTTC. It encodes CSASQDNEQFF.

The genes are TRBV6-5 and TRBJ1-2; a possible D gene is TRBD1 (5 bases). Germline-derived CDR1 and CDR2 are MNHEY and SVGAGI. V was clipped by 2 bases and J by 4 bases, with 11 bases between them. CDR3 length: 14 residues. DNA for the CDR3: TGTGCCAGCAGTTACAGGGGTCGGGGCTATGGCTACACCTTC. This codes for CASSYRGRGYGYTF.

In this sample, this clonotype turned up a few times. The V gene is TRBV5-1, the J gene TRBJ2-1; D is unclear. Germline V gene lookup returns CDR1 SGHRS and CDR2 YFSETQ. V dropped 2 bases and J dropped 6 bases, with 12 bases sitting between them. The CDR3 sequence is 14 residues long. The CDR3: CASSFEITGNEQFF. The CDR3 DNA is TGCGCCAGCAGCTTTGAAATTACCGGCAATGAGCAGTTCTTC.

This sequence joins TRBV20-1 and TRBJ1-2, with D possibly TRBD1 on 6 matching bases. This CDR3 comprises 17 residues. The ends were cut back, 7 bases at V and 0 bases at J, with 24 bases in the middle. Germline CDR1 reads DFQATT; CDR2 reads SNEGSKA (reference sequence). CDR3 residues: CSGVSGRGYGANYGYTF. CDR3 DNA: TGCAGTGGAGTGAGCGGCAGGGGATATGGAGCTAACTATGGCTACACCTTC.

This clonotype was seen more than once but under ten times. V and J are TRBV6-6 and TRBJ1-2; no firm D call. The germline V and J ends were trimmed by 5 bases and 8 bases, with 15 bases remaining between them. CDR1 is MNHNY and CDR2 is SVGAGI in the germline V gene (reference sequence). CDR3 length equals 13 residues. The CDR3 region is CASSPPGRGGYTF. The DNA of the CDR3 is TGTGCCAGCAGTCCGCCGGGCCGAGGGGGCTACACCTTC.

The table lists this clonotype with a few counts. V usage is TRBV28 and J usage is TRBJ1-5; D remains unclear. The germline gives CDR1 MDHEN, CDR2 SYDVKM. V dropped 2 bases and J dropped 6 bases, with 11 bases sitting between them. The CDR3 sequence is 14 residues long. DNA for the CDR3: TGTGCCAGCAGTTTACGGATAACGAGTCAGCCCCAGCATTTT. This translates into CASSLRITSQPQHF.

The chain carries TRBV5-5 and TRBJ1-1; tentatively, D is TRBD1 (5 bases). V was cut by 1 base and J by 6 bases, with 10 bases left in between. Germline assignment: CDR1 SGHKS and CDR2 YYEKEE (reference sequence). This CDR3 region has 13 residues. The CDR3 loop reads CASSLQGTAEAFF. The DNA of the CDR3 is TGTGCCAGCAGCTTGCAAGGGACTGCTGAAGCTTTCTTT.

This clonotype occurred a few times. This sequence joins TRBV28 and TRBJ2-3; 8 bases map to TRBD1. Trimming at V came to 4 bases and at J to 9 bases, leaving 15 bases not matched to a gene. The CDR3 runs to 16 residues. Looked up from germline, CDR1 is MDHEN and CDR2 is SYDVKM. The CDR3 region has the DNA TGTGCCAGCAGTTCCTCCTTCACGGGACAGGACCCGACGCAGTATTTT. Protein sequence: CASSSSFTGQDPTQYF. Using reference TRBV28 and TRBJ2-3 for the parts outside the CDR3, the full variable domain is DVKVTQSSRYLVKRTGEKVFLECVQDMDHENMFWYRQDPGLGLRLIYFSYDVKMKEKGDIPEGYSVSREKKERFSLILESASTNQTSMYLCASSSSFTGQDPTQYFGPGTRLTVL.